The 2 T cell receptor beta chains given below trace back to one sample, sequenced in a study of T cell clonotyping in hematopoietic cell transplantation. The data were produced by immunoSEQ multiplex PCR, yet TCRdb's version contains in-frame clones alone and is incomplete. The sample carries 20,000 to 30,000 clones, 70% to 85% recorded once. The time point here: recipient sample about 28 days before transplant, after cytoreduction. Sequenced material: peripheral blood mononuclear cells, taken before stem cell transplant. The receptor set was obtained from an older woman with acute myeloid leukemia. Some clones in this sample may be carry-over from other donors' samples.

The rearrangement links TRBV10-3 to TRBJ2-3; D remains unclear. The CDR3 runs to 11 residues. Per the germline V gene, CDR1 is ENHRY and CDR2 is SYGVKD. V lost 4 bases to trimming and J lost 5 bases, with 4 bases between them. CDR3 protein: CAISGKDTQYF. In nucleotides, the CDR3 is TGTGCCATCAGTGGGAAAGATACGCAGTATTTT.

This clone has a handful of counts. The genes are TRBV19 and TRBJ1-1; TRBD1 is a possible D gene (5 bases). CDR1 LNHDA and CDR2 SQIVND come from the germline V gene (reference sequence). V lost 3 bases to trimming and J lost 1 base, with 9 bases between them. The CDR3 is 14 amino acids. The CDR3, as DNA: TGTGCCAGTAGTATTGGGGACCCGAACACTGAAGCTTTCTTT. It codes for CASSIGDPNTEAFF.